These 10 T cell receptor beta chains originate from one sample sequenced in a study of T cell repertoires in cytomegalovirus infection. TCRdb independently ran MiXCR on the reads; one entry per CDR3 protein. The sample includes about 740,000 distinct CDR3 sequences, 35% of them seen just once. Source material: PBMCs. Receptor source: a human donor in good health (CMV status not recorded). Some clones in this sample may be carry-over from other donors' samples.

The chain joins TRBV7-3 to TRBJ2-6; D is possibly TRBD1 or TRBD2 (5 bases each). The CDR3 is made up of 19 amino acids. With 2 bases removed from V and 1 base from J, the gap between germline ends came to 18 bases. Germline V gene lookup returns CDR1 SGHTA and CDR2 FQGTGA. CDR3 region: CASSLYGQGVSSGANVLTF. In DNA form, the CDR3 reads TGTGCCAGCAGCTTATATGGTCAGGGAGTCTCGTCTGGGGCCAACGTCCTGACTTTC.

This clonotype was seen just once. V gene TRBV7-6 combines with J gene TRBJ2-2; TRBD1 is a possible D gene (6 bases). Trimming took off 5 bases at V and 1 base at J, with 11 bases between the two ends. The CDR3 has 15 amino acids. The germline V gene encodes CDR1 SGHVS and CDR2 FNYEAQ. In DNA form, the CDR3 reads TGTGCCAGCAGCAGGGGACAAAAGAACACCGGGGAGCTGTTTTTT. Its protein is CASSRGQKNTGELFF.

The chain recombines TRBV10-3 with TRBJ2-6; D unclear. Trimming stripped 10 bases from V and 3 bases from J, with 13 bases between. The CDR3 length is 14 residues. Germline-derived CDR1 and CDR2 are ENHRY and SYGVKD. CDR3 region: CATEDGGGANVLTF. The CDR3 nucleotides are TGTGCCACCGAGGACGGCGGTGGGGCCAACGTCCTGACTTTC.

The chain is built from TRBV7-6 and TRBJ2-5; perhaps TRBD1 as D (7 bases). The length of the CDR3 is 20 residues. The V gene's germline CDR1 is SGHVS and CDR2 FNYEAQ. Deletions cut 4 bases from V and 4 bases from J, with 31 bases between. Here the CDR3 DNA reads TGTGCCAGCAGCTCTCAGGGGGGAGACCGGGCCTTGGGGATAGGAGAGACCCAGTACTTC. It is translated as CASSSQGGDRALGIGETQYF.

The sample holds a few counts of this clonotype. V usage is TRBV19 and J usage is TRBJ1-6, with D uncertain. V shed 1 base and J shed 8 bases, with 6 bases lying between them. The CDR3 is 13 amino acids. Germline V gene sequence: CDR1 LNHDA, CDR2 SQIVND (reference sequence). This chain's CDR3 is CASSIVRDSPLHF. CDR3 bases: TGTGCCAGTAGTATAGTCCGGGATTCACCCCTCCACTTT.

This chain uses TRBV5-1 with TRBJ2-1; TRBD2 might be the D (5 bases). The length of the CDR3 is 18 residues. The V gene lost 0 bases and the J gene lost 0 bases, with 16 bases spanning the gap. Germline CDR1 reads SGHRS; CDR2 reads YFSETQ. CDR3 in amino acids: CASSLDLAAFSSYNEQFF. CDR3 DNA: TGCGCCAGCAGCTTGGACCTAGCAGCCTTTAGCTCCTACAATGAGCAGTTCTTC.

V gene TRBV2 combines with J gene TRBJ2-2; D is undetermined. Germline lookup yields CDR1 SNHLY and CDR2 FYNNEI. The CDR3 consists of 11 residues. V was cut by 11 bases and J by 6 bases, with 10 bases left in between. The CDR3 bases are TGTGCCGGAGATGTGTCCGGGGAGCTGTTTTTT. It specifies CAGDVSGELFF.

Only a few counts were recorded for this clonotype. This chain joins TRBV12-3 or TRBV12-4 and TRBJ1-5; no firm D call. The CDR3 loop spans 14 amino acids. Between the trimmed V and J ends, which lost 4 bases and 3 bases, there was a span of 10 bases. The CDR3 bases are TGTGCCAGCAGTTCTTTGGATCCCAATCAGCCCCAGCATTTT. This sequence encodes CASSSLDPNQPQHF.

The J gene is TRBJ2-2, the V gene TRBV7-6; D unresolved. Trimming took off 2 bases at V and 2 bases at J, with 9 bases between the two ends. This CDR3 contains 15 residues. Germline V gene data show CDR1 as SGHVS and CDR2 as FNYEAQ. CDR3 protein: CASSLNGVNTGELFF. The CDR3 DNA reads TGTGCCAGCAGCTTAAATGGGGTTAACACCGGGGAGCTGTTTTTT.

This chain links TRBV11-2 with TRBJ2-2; 7 nucleotides align to TRBD1. The CDR3 sequence is 17 residues long. Germline V lookup: CDR1 SGHAT, CDR2 FQNNGV. The V gene end was trimmed by 0 bases and the J gene end by 1 base; junction bases not matched to a gene: 5. CDR3 nucleotides: TGTGCCAGCAGCTTAGACCCGGGACAGATGAACACCGGGGAGCTGTTTTTT. Translated: CASSLDPGQMNTGELFF.